Listed here are 6 T cell receptor beta chains from one sample, sequenced in a study of cytomegalovirus exposure and HLA in healthy donors. A multiplex PCR was run with 60 Vbeta primers and 13 Jbeta primers. Produced via immunoSEQ multiplex PCR; TCRdb's table is partial and in-frame only. The repertoire holds some 97,000 clones, approximately 73% seen once, with under 5% in the top ten. Sequenced input: PBMCs. These receptors all come from a woman aged 45-59 years in good health and CMV-seropositive.

The V gene is TRBV25-1, the J gene TRBJ1-1; unclear D gene. V was clipped by 4 bases and J by 4 bases, with 7 bases between them. Germline V gene lookup returns CDR1 MGHDK and CDR2 SYGVNS. The CDR3 loop spans 12 amino acids. CDR3 DNA sequence: TGTGCCAGCAGTGTGGGCCCCACTGAAGCTTTCTTT. It encodes CASSVGPTEAFF.

The rearrangement links TRBV29-1 to TRBJ1-2; 7 bases are shared with TRBD1. Germline CDR1 reads SQVTM; CDR2 reads ANQGSEA. The CDR3 is 14 residues long. J lost 4 bases, V lost 6 bases, and 11 bases had no gene match. For the CDR3, the DNA is TGCAGCGTCAGATCCGGACAGGAGGGCTATGGCTACACCTTC. Translating gives CSVRSGQEGYGYTF.

The gene calls are TRBV6-5 and TRBJ1-1; perhaps TRBD1 as D (6 bases). The germline V gene encodes CDR1 MNHEY and CDR2 SVGAGI. The CDR3 extends over 13 amino acids. Trimming stripped 0 bases from V and 7 bases from J, with 9 bases between. The chain's CDR3 is CASSYSGGGEAFF. In DNA form, the CDR3 reads TGTGCCAGCAGTTACTCGGGAGGGGGTGAAGCTTTCTTT.

The chain is built from TRBV18 and TRBJ1-1, with 7 bases fitting TRBD1. Germline V gene sequence: CDR1 KGHSH, CDR2 LQKENI. The V and J ends lost 6 bases and 4 bases, in that order; junction bases with no gene match: 14. The CDR3 contains 16 residues. CDR3 residues: CASSLDRAISFTEAFF. CDR3 sequence (DNA): TGTGCCAGCTCGTTAGACAGGGCCATTTCCTTCACTGAAGCTTTCTTT.

The rearrangement uses TRBV9 and TRBJ2-6, with 12 positions matching TRBD1. CDR3 size: 16 residues. Germline lookup yields CDR1 SGDLS and CDR2 YYNGEE. V dropped 4 bases and J dropped 5; count of bases not matched to a gene: 4. This chain's CDR3 is CASSSGTGGRANVLTF. The CDR3, as DNA: TGTGCCAGCAGCTCCGGGACAGGGGGCAGGGCCAACGTCCTGACTTTC.

The gene calls are TRBV5-4 and TRBJ1-1; 9 bases agree with TRBD1. J gave up 0 bases and V 3 bases, and 15 bases lay outside the gene matches. Germline CDR1 SGHNT, CDR2 YYREEE (reference sequence). This CDR3 region has 19 residues. The CDR3 nucleotides are TGTGCCAGCAGCTCCCACGGGACAGGGAGACAAGGGATGAACACTGAAGCTTTCTTT. Translation: CASSSHGTGRQGMNTEAFF. Complete variable domain (other parts from reference TRBV5-4 and TRBJ1-1): ETGVTQSPTHLIKTRGQQVTLRCSSQSGHNTVSWYQQALGQGPQFIFQYYREEENGRGNFPPRFSGLQFPNYSSELNVNALELDDSALYLCASSSHGTGRQGMNTEAFFGQGTRLTVV.